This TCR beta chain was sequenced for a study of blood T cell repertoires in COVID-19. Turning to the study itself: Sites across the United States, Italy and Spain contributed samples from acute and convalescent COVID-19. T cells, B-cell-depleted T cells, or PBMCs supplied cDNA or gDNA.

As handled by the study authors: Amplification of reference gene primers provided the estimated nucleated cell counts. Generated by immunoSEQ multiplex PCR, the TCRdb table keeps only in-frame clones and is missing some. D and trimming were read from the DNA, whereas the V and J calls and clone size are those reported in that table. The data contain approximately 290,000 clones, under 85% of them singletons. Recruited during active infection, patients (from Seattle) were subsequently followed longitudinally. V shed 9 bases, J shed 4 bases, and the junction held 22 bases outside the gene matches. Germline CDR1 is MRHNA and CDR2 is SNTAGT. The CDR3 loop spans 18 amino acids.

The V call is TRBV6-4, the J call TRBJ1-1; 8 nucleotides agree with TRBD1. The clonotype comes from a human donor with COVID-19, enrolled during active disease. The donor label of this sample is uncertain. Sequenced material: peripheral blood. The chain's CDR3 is CARTDRGQRGLGTTEAFF. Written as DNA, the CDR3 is TGTGCCAGGACCGACAGGGGACAGAGGGGCTTGGGGACCACTGAAGCTTTCTTT.